This TCR beta chain was obtained from a study of T cell responses to AZD1222 COVID-19 vaccine. This table comes from immunoSEQ multiplex PCR, and its TCRdb copy is limited to in-frame clones, with some not included. The sample includes some 140,000 clones, over 85% of them seen just once. Trimming removed 5 bases from V and 4 bases from J; junction bases left unmatched: 7. Germline CDR1 and CDR2: MNHEY and SVGAGI. This CDR3 contains 14 residues. Specimen: peripheral blood, collected on day 0 of AZD1222 vaccination. The sequence was collected from an adult in good health. The J gene is TRBJ1-2, the V gene TRBV6-5; the match to TRBD1 covers 7 bases. The CDR3 here is CASSLAGGSYGYTF. The CDR3 DNA is TGTGCCAGCAGTCTAGCAGGGGGAAGCTATGGCTACACCTTC.